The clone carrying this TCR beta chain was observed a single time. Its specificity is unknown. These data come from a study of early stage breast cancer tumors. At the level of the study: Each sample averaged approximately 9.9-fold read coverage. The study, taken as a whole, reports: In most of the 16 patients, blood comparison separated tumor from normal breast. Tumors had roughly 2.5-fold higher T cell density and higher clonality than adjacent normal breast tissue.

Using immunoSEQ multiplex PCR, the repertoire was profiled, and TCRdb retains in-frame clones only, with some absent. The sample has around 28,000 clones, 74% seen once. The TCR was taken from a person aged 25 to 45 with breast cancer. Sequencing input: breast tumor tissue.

The CDR3 loop is CASSSTGAYSNQPQHF. In nucleotides, the CDR3 is TGTGCCAGCAGCTCGACAGGGGCGTATAGCAATCAGCCCCAGCATTTT. This chain joins TRBV5-6 and TRBJ1-5; the match to TRBD1 covers 8 bases. The V and J ends lost 3 bases and 0 bases, in that order; junction bases with no gene match: 5. The CDR3 has 16 residues. Germline V lookup: CDR1 SGHDT, CDR2 YYEEEE.